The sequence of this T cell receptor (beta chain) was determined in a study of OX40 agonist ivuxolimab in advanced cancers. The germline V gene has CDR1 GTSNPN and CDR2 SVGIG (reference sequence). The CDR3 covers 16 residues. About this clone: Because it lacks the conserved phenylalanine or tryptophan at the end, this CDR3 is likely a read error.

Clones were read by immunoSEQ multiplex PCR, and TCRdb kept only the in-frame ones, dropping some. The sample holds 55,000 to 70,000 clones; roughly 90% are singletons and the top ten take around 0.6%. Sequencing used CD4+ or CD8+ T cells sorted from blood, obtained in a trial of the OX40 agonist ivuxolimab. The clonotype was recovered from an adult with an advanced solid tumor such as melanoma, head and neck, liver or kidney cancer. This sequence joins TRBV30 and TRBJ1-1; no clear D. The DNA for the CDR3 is TGTGCCCGGAGTCTCTGGGGTTCTCCCATGAACACTGGAGCTTTCATT. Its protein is CARSLWGSPMNTGAFI.